This TCR beta chain comes out of a study of vaccination and CD4 T cells after COVID-19. Study in general: Six males and four females, two Hispanic, made up the convalescents. A few convalescent patients gave samples at day 14 and days 161 to 241 post-vaccination.

Specified time point: late sampling 161 to 241 days after vaccination in a few convalescent patients. Treatment given: roughly ten-day PBMC culture with coronavirus spike peptide pools or control peptides (ViraFEST assay). It was after roughly 10 days of culture that CD4+ T cells were isolated by negative selection. In its sample, this clonotype was seen a few times. As yet, its antigen is unknown. The V gene lost 4 bases and the J gene lost 8 bases, with 17 bases spanning the gap. This CDR3 spans 13 amino acids. Germline-derived CDR1 and CDR2 are DFQATT and SNEGSKA (reference sequence). Cultured CD4+ T cell DNA was sequenced using the Oncomine TCR Beta short-read assay. TCRdb fed the PCR reads into MiXCR, producing one record per CDR3 protein. The table records 16,000 or so distinct CDR3 sequences, under 55% of them present only once.

This sequence was found in a human donor who had recovered from COVID-19. The sequencing here drew on CD4+ T cells from blood, cultured in vitro, taken about 7 months after SARS-CoV-2 vaccination. The V call is TRBV20-1, the J call TRBJ1-2; D is unclear. CDR3 nucleotides: TGCAGTGCTAACTTCCCCGCTTTGTGGGGCTACACCTTC. Amino acids: CSANFPALWGYTF.